These 5 T cell receptor beta chains share one sample of origin, sequenced in a study of response to subunit inactivated influenza vaccine (dated 2018 in TCRdb). The library was built by means of RT-PCR. Data came from an Illumina HiSeq 2500. In TCRdb, the public reads were trimmed at Q25 with fastp and aligned with MiXCR, with productive beta chains retained. Rows are unified per CDR3 protein, each entry keeping the most common DNA and genes. Present in this sample are approximately 300,000 distinct CDR3 sequences, 20% to 25% of which were seen just once. Under 13% of the sample is in the top ten clones. This material consisted of PBMCs from blood, taken about 20 months after vaccination. The receptors were gathered from a man aged 50 to 75 who received an inactivated influenza vaccine. Donor details come from another sample of the same person, matched by shared clones.

The chain carries TRBV12-3 or TRBV12-4 and TRBJ1-4; 7 bases are a match to TRBD1. This CDR3 comprises 14 residues. V shed 6 bases and J 5 bases; nucleotides not matched to a gene: 6. The CDR3 DNA follows: TGTGCCAGCAGGCCCGGGACAGCAAATGAAAAACTGTTTTTT. Translated, it gives CASRPGTANEKLFF.

The chain links TRBV29-1 to TRBJ2-2; TRBD2 matches 13 bases. This CDR3 has 13 residues. V lost 7 bases and J lost 6; bases outside the gene matches: 2. Germline V gives CDR1 SQVTM, CDR2 ANQGSEA. The CDR3 bases are TGCAGCGCAGGACTAGCGGGAGCCGGGGAGCTGTTTTTT. It codes for CSAGLAGAGELFF.

This clonotype was counted at least ten times. This chain connects TRBV2 to TRBJ2-7; 7 nucleotides match TRBD1. Losses at the gene ends were 7 bases for V and 1 base for J; bases not matched to a gene: 4. Germline CDR1 SNHLY, CDR2 FYNNEI. This CDR3 is 13 amino acids long. The CDR3 sequence is CASKQGFSYEQYF. Written as DNA, the CDR3 is TGTGCCAGCAAACAGGGGTTTTCCTACGAGCAGTACTTC.

The chain uses TRBV7-8 and TRBJ2-3, with a possible D match to TRBD1 (6 bases). The CDR3 is 14 residues long. Trimming removed 7 bases from V and 2 bases from J, with 13 bases in between. Germline V gives CDR1 SGHVS, CDR2 FQNEAQ. The CDR3: CASTLTGYTDTQYF. CDR3 bases: TGTGCCAGCACCCTAACAGGGTACACAGATACGCAGTATTTT.

This chain links TRBV6-5 with TRBJ1-2, with unresolved D. CDR1 and CDR2 from the germline V gene are MNHEY and SVGAGI. Trimming removed 5 bases from V and 8 bases from J, with 12 bases in between. The CDR3 extends over 12 amino acids. DNA for the CDR3: TGTGCCAGCAGTCCATCCCGGAAGGGCTACACCTTC. Its translation: CASSPSRKGYTF.